This T cell receptor (beta chain) was observed in a study of T cells in Graves' hyperthyroidism and ophthalmopathy. Study conclusions and caveats: Ophthalmopathy was predicted by the model a median of approximately 6 months ahead of onset.

V gave up 6 bases and J gave up 4 bases, with 13 bases separating them. There are 13 residues in the CDR3. Authors of the study amplified TCR beta CDR3 regions from RNA transcripts. Initially, a first-round RT-PCR of the TCR CDR3 employed the HTBI primer set. TCRdb processed the multiplex PCR reads anew with MiXCR; each CDR3 protein has one entry. The profile shows approximately 870,000 distinct CDR3 sequences, about 38% of them singletons. Only a few counts were recorded for this clonotype. The antigen is undetermined. Sequencing was done on a sample of blood. The TCR sequence derives from a man younger than 30 with Graves' hyperthyroidism. The chain links TRBV12-3 or TRBV12-4 to TRBJ2-7; maybe TRBD1 (6 bases). The CDR3 DNA is TGTGCCAGCAGGTGGGGACACTCGTACGAGCAGTACTTC. It is translated as CASRWGHSYEQYF.